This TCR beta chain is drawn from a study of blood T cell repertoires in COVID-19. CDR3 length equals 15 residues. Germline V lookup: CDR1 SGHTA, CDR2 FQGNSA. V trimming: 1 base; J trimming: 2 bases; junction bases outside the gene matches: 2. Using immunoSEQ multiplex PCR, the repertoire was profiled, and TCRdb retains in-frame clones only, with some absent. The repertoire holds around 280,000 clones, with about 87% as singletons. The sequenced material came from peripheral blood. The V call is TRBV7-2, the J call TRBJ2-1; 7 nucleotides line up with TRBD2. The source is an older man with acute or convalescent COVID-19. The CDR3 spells CASSLDSGPYNEQFF. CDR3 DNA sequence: TGTGCCAGCAGCTTAGATAGCGGGCCCTACAATGAGCAGTTCTTC. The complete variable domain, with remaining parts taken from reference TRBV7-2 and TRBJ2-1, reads GAGVSQSPSNKVTEKGKDVELRCDPISGHTALYWYRQSLGQGLEFLIYFQGNSAPDKSGLPSDRFSAERTGGSVSTLTIQRTQQEDSAVYLCASSLDSGPYNEQFFGPGTRLTVL.